What follows is one T cell receptor beta chain and its context. This record belongs to a study of blood T cell repertoires in COVID-19. Overall study context: COVID-19 samples, acute and convalescent, were from the United States, Italy and Spain. PBMCs, B-cell-depleted T cells, or T cells provided the cDNA or gDNA that made up the material.

Authors' data handling: By means of reference gene primer amplification, nucleated cell counts were estimated. Only in-frame clones appear in the TCRdb table, and some are missing; sequencing was by immunoSEQ multiplex PCR. V, J and clone size are those of that table, while D and trimming were read from the DNA. The data contain about 270,000 clones, approximately 86% of them seen just once; the ten biggest clones take up about 8.7%. There are 12 residues in the CDR3. Deletions cut 4 bases from V and 4 bases from J, with 7 bases between. Germline CDR1 is MNHEY and CDR2 is SVGEGT. This sequence was found in a man in his forties or fifties with active or convalescent COVID-19. Source material: peripheral blood. This chain connects TRBV6-2 or TRBV6-3 to TRBJ1-1; the D is unclear. This CDR3 reads CASSSGGTEAFF. Here the CDR3 DNA reads TGTGCCAGCAGTTCAGGAGGCACTGAAGCTTTCTTT.